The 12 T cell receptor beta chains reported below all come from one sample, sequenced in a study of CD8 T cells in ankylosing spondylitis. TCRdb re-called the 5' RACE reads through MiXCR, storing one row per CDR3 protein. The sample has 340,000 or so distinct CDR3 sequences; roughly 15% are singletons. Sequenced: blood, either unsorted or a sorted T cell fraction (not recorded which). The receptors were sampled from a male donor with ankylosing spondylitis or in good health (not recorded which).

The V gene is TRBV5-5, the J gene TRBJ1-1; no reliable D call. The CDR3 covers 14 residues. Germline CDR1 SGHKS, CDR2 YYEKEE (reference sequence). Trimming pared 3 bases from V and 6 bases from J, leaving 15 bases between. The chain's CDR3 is CASSSRHGISEAFF. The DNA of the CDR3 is TGTGCCAGCAGCTCCCGACATGGCATTTCTGAAGCTTTCTTT.

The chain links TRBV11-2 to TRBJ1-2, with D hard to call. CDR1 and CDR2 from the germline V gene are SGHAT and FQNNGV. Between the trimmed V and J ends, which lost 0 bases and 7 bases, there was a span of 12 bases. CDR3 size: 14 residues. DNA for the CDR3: TGTGCCAGCAGCTTAGATCGGTCGAGGGCTGGCTACACCTTC. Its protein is CASSLDRSRAGYTF.

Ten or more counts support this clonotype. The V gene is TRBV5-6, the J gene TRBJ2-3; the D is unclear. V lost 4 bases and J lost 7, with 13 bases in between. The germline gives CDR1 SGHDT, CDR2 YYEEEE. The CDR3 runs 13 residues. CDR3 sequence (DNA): TGTGCCAGCAGCCCCAAGGGTGCGAATACGCAGTATTTT. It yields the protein CASSPKGANTQYF.

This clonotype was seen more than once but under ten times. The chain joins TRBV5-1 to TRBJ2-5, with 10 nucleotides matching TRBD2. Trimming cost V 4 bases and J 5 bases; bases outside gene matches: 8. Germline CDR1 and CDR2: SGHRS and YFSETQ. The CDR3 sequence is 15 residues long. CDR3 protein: CASSEGSGRWETQYF. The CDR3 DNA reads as TGCGCCAGCAGCGAAGGTAGCGGGAGGTGGGAGACCCAGTACTTC.

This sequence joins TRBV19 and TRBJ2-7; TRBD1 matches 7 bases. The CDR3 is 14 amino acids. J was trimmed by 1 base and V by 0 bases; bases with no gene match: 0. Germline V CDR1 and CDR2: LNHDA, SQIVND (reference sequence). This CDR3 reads CASSIEGQSYEQYF. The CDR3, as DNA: TGTGCCAGTAGTATAGAGGGACAGTCCTACGAGCAGTACTTC. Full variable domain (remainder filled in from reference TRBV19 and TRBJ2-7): DGGITQSPKYLFRKEGQNVTLSCEQNLNHDAMYWYRQDPGQGLRLIYYSQIVNDFQKGDIAEGYSVSREKKESFPLTVTSAQKNPTAFYLCASSIEGQSYEQYFGPGTRLTVT.

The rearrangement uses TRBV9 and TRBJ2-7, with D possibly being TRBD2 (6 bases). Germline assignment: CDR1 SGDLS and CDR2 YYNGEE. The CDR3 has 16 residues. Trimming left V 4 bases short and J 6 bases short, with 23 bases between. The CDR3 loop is CASSLSVAELQGEQYF. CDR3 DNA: TGTGCCAGCAGCCTAAGCGTAGCGGAGCTACAAGGCGAGCAGTACTTC. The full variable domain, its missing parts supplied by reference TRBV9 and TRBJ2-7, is DSGVTQTPKHLITATGQRVTLRCSPRSGDLSVYWYQQSLDQGLQFLIQYYNGEERAKGNILERFSAQQFPDLHSELNLSSLELGDSALYFCASSLSVAELQGEQYFGPGTRLTVT.

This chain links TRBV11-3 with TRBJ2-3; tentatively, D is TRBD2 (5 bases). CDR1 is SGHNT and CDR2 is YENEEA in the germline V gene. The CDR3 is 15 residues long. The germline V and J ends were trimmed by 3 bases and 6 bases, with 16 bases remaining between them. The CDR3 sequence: CASSFPLGQRDTQYF. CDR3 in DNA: TGTGCCAGCAGCTTCCCCTTAGGCCAGCGGGATACGCAGTATTTT.

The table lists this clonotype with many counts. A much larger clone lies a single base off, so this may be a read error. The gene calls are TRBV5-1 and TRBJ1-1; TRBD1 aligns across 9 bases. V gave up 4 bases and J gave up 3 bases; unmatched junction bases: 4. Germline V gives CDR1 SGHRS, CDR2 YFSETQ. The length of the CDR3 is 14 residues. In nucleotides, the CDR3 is TGCGCCAGCAGCCCCGGGACAGGGTACACTGAAGCTTTCTTT. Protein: CASSPGTGYTEAFF.

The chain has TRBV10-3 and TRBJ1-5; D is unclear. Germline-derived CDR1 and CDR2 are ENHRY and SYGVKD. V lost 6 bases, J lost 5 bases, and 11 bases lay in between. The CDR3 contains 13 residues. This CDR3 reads CAIRAGSDQPQHF. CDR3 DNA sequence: TGTGCCATCAGAGCTGGATCTGATCAGCCCCAGCATTTT.

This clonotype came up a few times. The CDR3 here is CAISGGGQENIQYF. The CDR3 DNA is TGTGCCATCAGTGGGGGGGGCCAGGAAAACATTCAGTACTTC. The chain couples TRBV10-3 to TRBJ2-4, with TRBD2 as a possible D gene (7 bases). The CDR3 is 14 residues long. The germline gives CDR1 ENHRY, CDR2 SYGVKD. Trimming left V 4 bases short and J 5 bases short, with 12 bases between.

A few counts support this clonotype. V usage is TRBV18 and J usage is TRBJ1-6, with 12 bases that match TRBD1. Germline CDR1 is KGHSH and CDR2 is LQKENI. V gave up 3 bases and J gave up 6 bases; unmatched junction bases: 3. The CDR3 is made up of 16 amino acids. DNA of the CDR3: TGTGCCAGCTCACCCGGGACAGGGGGCACTAATTCACCCCTCCACTTT. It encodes CASSPGTGGTNSPLHF.

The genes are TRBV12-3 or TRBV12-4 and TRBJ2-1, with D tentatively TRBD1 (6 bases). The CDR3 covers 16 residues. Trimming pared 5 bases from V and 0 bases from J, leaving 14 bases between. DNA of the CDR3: TGTGCCAGCAGTCTTGTTAGGGGGAGCTCCTACAATGAGCAGTTCTTC. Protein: CASSLVRGSSYNEQFF.